The rows below give T cell receptor beta chains drawn from one sample of a study of chemoradiotherapy in HPV16-positive cancers. The data were produced by immunoSEQ multiplex PCR, yet TCRdb's version contains in-frame clones alone and is incomplete. The table lists tens of thousands of clones, 90% to 95% of them singletons. The source was blood, collected from a patient who underwent chemoradiotherapy. These receptor sequences come from a human donor with HPV-associated anogenital cancer. Both conserved end residues are part of each CDR3. The order of the fields is V gene, clone size, D gene, J gene, CDR3 DNA, CDR3 protein. D genes are given only for firm matches. Clone size, where shown, is once, few, many, or a class for clones that have expanded.

TRBV30,-,TRBD1,TRBJ2-7,TGTGCCTGGAGTGTAAAGAACAGGGGCCCCTACGAGCAGTACTTC,CAWSVKNRGPYEQYF
TRBV5-6,-,-,TRBJ2-4,TGTGCCAGCAGCTTGGCCGGGGCGGGGCTTGGGGACATTCAGTACTTC,CASSLAGAGLGDIQYF
TRBV6-1,-,-,TRBJ1-2,TGTGCCAGCAGTGAATTCGGATGGGGCTACACCTTC,CASSEFGWGYTF
TRBV7-9,-,-,TRBJ2-2,TGTGCCAGCAGCCTGTACGGGGAGCTGTTTTTT,CASSLYGELFF
TRBV21-1,-,-,TRBJ2-7,TGTGCCAGCAGTAACAGTGGCTCCTACGAGCAGTACTTC,CASSNSGSYEQYF
TRBV12-2,-,-,TRBJ2-4,TGTGCAAGTCGCCCTGGAGTAGCGGGGGTAAGCAAAAACATTCAGTACTTC,CASRPGVAGVSKNIQYF
TRBV4-3,-,-,TRBJ1-2,TGCGCCAGCAGCCAAAGGCTACAGGGAGCCTATGGCTACACCTTC,CASSQRLQGAYGYTF
TRBV23-1,-,-,TRBJ2-2,TGCGCCAGCAGTTCAGCACCCACCGCCGGGGAGCTGTTTTTT,CASSSAPTAGELFF
TRBV28,-,-,TRBJ2-5,TGTGCCAGCAGTCCTAGGGACCAAGAGACCCAGTACTTC,CASSPRDQETQYF
TRBV18,-,-,TRBJ2-1,TGTGCCAGCTCACGGCCAGGCACCCGCTACAATGAGCAGTTCTTC,CASSRPGTRYNEQFF
TRBV25-1,-,-,TRBJ2-5,TGTGCCAGCAGTGAATATGACTACCGAGGGGAGACCCAGTACTTC,CASSEYDYRGETQYF
TRBV7-9,-,-,TRBJ1-5,TGTGCCAGCAGCCATGACGACAGAAATCAGCCCCAGCATTTT,CASSHDDRNQPQHF
TRBV19,-,-,TRBJ2-1,TGTGCCAGTAGGGATAGGTCAGGAGATGAGCAGTTCTTC,CASRDRSGDEQFF
TRBV7-6,-,-,TRBJ2-7,TGTGCCAGCAGCTCCGGGGGCGAGCAGTACTTC,CASSSGGEQYF
TRBV4-3,-,-,TRBJ1-2,TGCGCCAGCAGCCAAGATCGGGTGGATTATAACTATGGCTACACCTTC,CASSQDRVDYNYGYTF
TRBV1,-,-,TRBJ2-5,TGCACCAGCAGCCAATACTGGGAAGAGACCCAGTACTTC,CTSSQYWEETQYF
TRBV18,once,-,TRBJ2-1,TGTGCCAGCTCACCTTCTAGTAGCGCGTCCTACAATGAGCAGTTCTTC,CASSPSSSASYNEQFF
TRBV5-6,-,TRBD2,TRBJ2-3,TGTGCCAGCAGCTTTAAGCGGGGGCCAGGAGATACGCAGTATTTT,CASSFKRGPGDTQYF
TRBV25-1,-,-,TRBJ1-1,TGTGCCAGCAGTGAAATTCCCAGCTCGGTCTTCTTT,CASSEIPSSVFF
TRBV5-4,-,-,TRBJ2-3,TGTGCCAGCAGCTTCCCCGGGGCGAACTTCCAAGACACAGATACGCAGTATTTT,CASSFPGANFQDTDTQYF
TRBV7-9,once,-,TRBJ2-7,TGTGCCAGCAGTTTCTCGGGGGCCTACGAGCAGTACTTC,CASSFSGAYEQYF
TRBV30,-,-,TRBJ2-3,TGTGCCTGGAGTGTTGGGGGCACAGATACGCAGTATTTT,CAWSVGGTDTQYF
TRBV15,-,-,TRBJ1-1,TGTGCCACCAGCAGAGATAGCAGGGGCGCTTTCTTT,CATSRDSRGAFF
TRBV11-2,-,TRBD1,TRBJ2-3,TGTGCCAGCAGGGGGGACAGGGGTACAGATACGCAGTATTTT,CASRGDRGTDTQYF
TRBV7-6,-,-,TRBJ2-2,TGTGCCAGCAGCTTAGCCGGGGAGCTGTTTTTT,CASSLAGELFF
TRBV10-2,-,TRBD1,TRBJ2-7,TGCGCCAGCAGTGGGACAGGGCCCTACTACGAGCAGTACTTC,CASSGTGPYYEQYF
TRBV5-4,-,-,TRBJ2-2,TGTGCCAGCAGTTCCGACGGAACCGGGGAGCTGTTTTTT,CASSSDGTGELFF
TRBV7-3,-,TRBD1,TRBJ1-3,TGTGCCAGCAGCTTAAATTCGGACAGGGCTGGAAACACCATATATTTT,CASSLNSDRAGNTIYF
TRBV2,-,TRBD2,TRBJ2-5,TGTGCCAGCAGTGGGACTAGTAGGGAAGAGACCCAGTACTTC,CASSGTSREETQYF
TRBV2,-,-,TRBJ1-1,TGTGCCAGCAGTGGAGTAGGGGGACTGAACACTGAAGCTTTCTTT,CASSGVGGLNTEAFF
TRBV10-1,few,-,TRBJ1-5,TGCGCCAGCGCGTCGTCAGGGAATCAGCCCCAGCATTTT,CASASSGNQPQHF
TRBV18,-,-,TRBJ2-1,TGTGCCAGCTCAGAGACTAGAGGTAATGAGCAGTTCTTC,CASSETRGNEQFF
TRBV18,-,TRBD1,TRBJ2-1,TGTGCCAGCTCATTCGGACAGGGGGCGCTTAAGGATGAGCAGTTCTTC,CASSFGQGALKDEQFF
TRBV28,-,TRBD1,TRBJ1-1,TGTGCCAGCAGTTTAATCGCCGGGACAGGGGACACTGAAGCTTTCTTT,CASSLIAGTGDTEAFF
TRBV4-3,-,-,TRBJ2-7,TGCGCCAGCAGCCACCTTCTGGACGGCTACGAGCAGTACTTC,CASSHLLDGYEQYF
TRBV29-1,-,TRBD1,TRBJ2-3,TGCAGCGTTGCGGACAGGGGACCGGCAGATACGCAGTATTTT,CSVADRGPADTQYF
TRBV18,-,-,TRBJ2-5,TGTGCCAGCTCACCAAGCGACAACCAAGAGACCCAGTACTTC,CASSPSDNQETQYF
TRBV21-1,-,-,TRBJ2-2,TGTGCCAGCAGCAAGGTCCTGACAGGGTACACCGGGGAGCTGTTTTTT,CASSKVLTGYTGELFF
TRBV4-1,-,-,TRBJ2-7,TGCGCCAGCAGCCGGGGTGACAGGGAGGGGCACGAGCAGTACTTC,CASSRGDREGHEQYF
TRBV11-2,-,TRBD2,TRBJ2-7,TGTGCCAGCAGCAATGGGACTAGCGGGGGGGATCACGAGCAGTACTTC,CASSNGTSGGDHEQYF